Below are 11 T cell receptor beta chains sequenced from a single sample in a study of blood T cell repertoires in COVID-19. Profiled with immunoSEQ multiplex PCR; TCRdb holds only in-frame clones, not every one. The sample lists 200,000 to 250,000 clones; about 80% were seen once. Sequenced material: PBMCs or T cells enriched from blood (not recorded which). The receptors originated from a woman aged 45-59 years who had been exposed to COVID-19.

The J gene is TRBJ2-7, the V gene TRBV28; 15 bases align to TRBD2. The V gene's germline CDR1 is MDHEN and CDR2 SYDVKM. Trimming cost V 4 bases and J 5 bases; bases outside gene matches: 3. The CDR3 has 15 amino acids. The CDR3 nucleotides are TGTGCCAGCAGTTCCGGACTAGCGGGGGGGCACGAGCAGTACTTC. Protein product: CASSSGLAGGHEQYF. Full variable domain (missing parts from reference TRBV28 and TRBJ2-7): DVKVTQSSRYLVKRTGEKVFLECVQDMDHENMFWYRQDPGLGLRLIYFSYDVKMKEKGDIPEGYSVSREKKERFSLILESASTNQTSMYLCASSSGLAGGHEQYFGPGTRLTVT.

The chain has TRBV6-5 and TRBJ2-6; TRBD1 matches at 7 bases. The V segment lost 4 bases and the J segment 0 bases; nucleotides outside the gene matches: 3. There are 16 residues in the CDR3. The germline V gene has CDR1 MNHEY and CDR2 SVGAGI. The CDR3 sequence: CASSSTGNSGANVLTF. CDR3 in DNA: TGTGCCAGCAGTTCGACAGGGAACTCTGGGGCCAACGTCCTGACTTTC.

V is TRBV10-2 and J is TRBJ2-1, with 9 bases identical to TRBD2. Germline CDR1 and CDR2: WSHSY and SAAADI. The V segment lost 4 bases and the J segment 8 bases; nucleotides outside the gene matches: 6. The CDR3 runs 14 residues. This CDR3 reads CASSALAGTDEQFF. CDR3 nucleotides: TGCGCCAGCAGTGCACTAGCGGGTACGGATGAGCAGTTCTTC.

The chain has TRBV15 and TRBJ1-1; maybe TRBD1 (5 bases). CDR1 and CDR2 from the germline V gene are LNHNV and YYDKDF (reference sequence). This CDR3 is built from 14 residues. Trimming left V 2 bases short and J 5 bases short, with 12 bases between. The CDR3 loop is CATSRTFGGTEAFF. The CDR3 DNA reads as TGTGCCACCAGCAGAACCTTCGGGGGGACTGAAGCTTTCTTT.

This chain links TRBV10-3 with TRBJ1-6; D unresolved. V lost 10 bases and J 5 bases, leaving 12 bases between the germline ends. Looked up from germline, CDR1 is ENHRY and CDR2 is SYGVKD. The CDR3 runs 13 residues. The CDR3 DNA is TGTGCCACCCGGACTGATCATAATTCACCCCTCCACTTT. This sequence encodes CATRTDHNSPLHF.

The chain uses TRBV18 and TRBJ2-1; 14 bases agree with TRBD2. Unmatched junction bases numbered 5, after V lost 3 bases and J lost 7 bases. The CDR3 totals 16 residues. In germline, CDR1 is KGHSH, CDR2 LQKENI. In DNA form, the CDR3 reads TGTGCCAGCTCACCGAGACTAGCGGGGGGGCGGAATGAGCAGTTCTTC. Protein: CASSPRLAGGRNEQFF.

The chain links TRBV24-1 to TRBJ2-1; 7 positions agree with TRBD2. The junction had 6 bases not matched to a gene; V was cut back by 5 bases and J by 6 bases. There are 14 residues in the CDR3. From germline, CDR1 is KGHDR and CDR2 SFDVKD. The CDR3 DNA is TGTGCCACCAGTGGAAACGGCGGGAGCAATGAGCAGTTCTTC. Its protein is CATSGNGGSNEQFF.

CDR3 in amino acids: CASSYWTGNGYTF. In nucleotides, the CDR3 is TGTGCCAGCAGTTACTGGACAGGGAATGGCTACACCTTC. This chain uses TRBV6-6 with TRBJ1-2, with 8 bases lining up with TRBD1. The CDR3 sequence is 13 residues long. J lost 6 bases, V lost 1 base, and 1 base had no gene match. Germline assignment: CDR1 MNHNY and CDR2 SVGAGI (reference sequence).

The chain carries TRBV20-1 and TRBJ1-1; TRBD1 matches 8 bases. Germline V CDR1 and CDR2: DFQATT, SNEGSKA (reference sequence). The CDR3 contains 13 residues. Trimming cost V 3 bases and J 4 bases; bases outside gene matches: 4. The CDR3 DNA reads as TGCAGTGCTAGTGTAGACAGGGGCACTGAAGCTTTCTTT. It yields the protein CSASVDRGTEAFF.

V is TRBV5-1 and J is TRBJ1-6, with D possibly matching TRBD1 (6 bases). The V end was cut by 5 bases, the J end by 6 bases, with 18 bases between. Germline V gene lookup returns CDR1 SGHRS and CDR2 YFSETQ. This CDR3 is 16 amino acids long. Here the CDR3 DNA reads TGCGCCAGCAGGGACACAGGGAGGGCTTTTAATTCACCCCTCCACTTT. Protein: CASRDTGRAFNSPLHF.

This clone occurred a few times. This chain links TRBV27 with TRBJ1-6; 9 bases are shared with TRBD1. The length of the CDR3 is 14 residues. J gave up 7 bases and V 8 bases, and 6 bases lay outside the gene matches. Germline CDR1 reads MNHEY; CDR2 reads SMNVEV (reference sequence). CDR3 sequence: CASARTGDNSPLHF. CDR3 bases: TGTGCCAGCGCCCGGACAGGGGACAATTCACCCCTCCACTTT.